This TCR beta chain stems from a study of T cell clonotyping in hematopoietic cell transplantation. The germline CDR1 and CDR2 sequences are SQVTM and ANQGSEA. Germline trimming cut 3 bases from V and 2 bases from J; bases unmatched to any gene: 6. The CDR3 is made up of 14 amino acids. Profiling relied on immunoSEQ multiplex PCR, and the TCRdb table lists in-frame clones only, not all of them. The table has about 20,000 clones, about nine tenths seen once. Time point noted: recipient sample about 28 days before transplant, after cytoreduction. The receptor was isolated from a man aged 18-30 years with biphenotypic leukemia. Some clones in this sample may be carry-over from other donors' samples. The V and J genes are TRBV29-1 and TRBJ1-2, with TRBD1 matching over 7 bases. Sequencing was performed on peripheral blood mononuclear cells, taken before stem cell transplant. The chain's CDR3 is CSVEGTVFNYGYTF. CDR3 DNA: TGCAGCGTTGAGGGGACAGTGTTCAACTATGGCTACACCTTC.